The 7 T cell receptor beta chains presented below share a single source sample, sequenced in a study of cytomegalovirus exposure and HLA in healthy donors. Primers: 60 Vbeta forward and 13 Jbeta reverse. Method: immunoSEQ multiplex PCR; TCRdb's copy keeps in-frame clones and lacks some. The data show roughly 170,000 clones, with approximately 78% seen just once and 0.7% to 0.95% held by the top ten. Sequencing was done on a sample of PBMCs. Receptors originate from a woman between 18 and 30 years old in good health and CMV-seronegative.

Only one count was recorded for this clone. The chain combines TRBV7-9 with TRBJ1-5; tentative D call: TRBD1 (6 bases). V lost 5 bases to trimming and J lost 5 bases, with 13 bases between them. Per the germline V gene, CDR1 is SEHNR and CDR2 is FQNEAQ (reference sequence). The CDR3 extends over 14 amino acids. CDR3 sequence reads: CASSQGQGDQPQHF. The DNA for the CDR3 is TGTGCCAGCAGCCAGGGGCAGGGTGATCAGCCCCAGCATTTT.

The chain links TRBV28 to TRBJ1-1, with a possible D match to TRBD1 (5 bases). The CDR3 sequence is 14 residues long. CDR1 and CDR2 (germline): MDHEN, SYDVKM. Deletions cut 8 bases from V and 1 base from J, with 14 bases between. For the CDR3, the DNA is TGTGCCAGCGTTGTGGGAGGGACGAACACTGAAGCTTTCTTT. This gives the protein CASVVGGTNTEAFF.

The V call is TRBV7-9, the J call TRBJ2-1; TRBD2 matches 14 bases. CDR1 is SEHNR, CDR2 FQNEAQ, per germline (reference sequence). V trimming: 5 bases; J trimming: 10 bases; junction bases outside the gene matches: 7. The CDR3 is 15 residues long. The CDR3 loop is CASSLGLAGGQEQFF. CDR3 DNA sequence: TGTGCCAGCAGCCTCGGACTAGCGGGAGGACAGGAGCAGTTCTTC.

The chain employs TRBV7-3 and TRBJ2-3, with TRBD2 as a possible D gene (5 bases). Trimming pared 1 base from V and 4 bases from J, leaving 9 bases between. Germline V CDR1 and CDR2: SGHTA, FQGTGA. The CDR3 sequence is 14 residues long. In DNA, the CDR3 is TGTGCCAGCAGCTTAAATCGGGGTCCAGATACGCAGTATTTT. This translates into CASSLNRGPDTQYF.

The chain combines TRBV2 with TRBJ1-1; D ambiguous. Germline V gene sequence: CDR1 SNHLY, CDR2 FYNNEI. The CDR3 has 15 amino acids. V lost 7 bases to trimming and J lost 1 base, with 16 bases between them. The CDR3 protein is CASTDGVGRNTEAFF. As DNA, the CDR3 is TGTGCCAGCACCGACGGGGTGGGTAGGAACACTGAAGCTTTCTTT. The variable domain in full, with the rest retrieved from reference TRBV2 and TRBJ1-1, is EPEVTQTPSHQVTQMGQEVILRCVPISNHLYFYWYRQILGQKVEFLVSFYNNEISEKSEIFDDQFSVERPDGSNFTLKIRSTKLEDSAMYFCASTDGVGRNTEAFFGQGTRLTVV.

The V call is TRBV13, the J call TRBJ2-4; 7 positions agree with TRBD2. The CDR3 has 16 residues. Germline lookup yields CDR1 PRHDT and CDR2 FYEKMQ (reference sequence). Germline trimming cut 2 bases from V and 1 base from J; bases unmatched to any gene: 5. CDR3 sequence: CASSLREGQAKNIQYF. CDR3 in DNA: TGTGCCAGCAGCTTAAGGGAGGGCCAGGCCAAAAACATTCAGTACTTC.

J is TRBJ1-5 and V is TRBV30; a weak D match, TRBD1 (6 bases). The CDR3 runs to 14 residues. V dropped 1 base and J dropped 6 bases, with 13 bases sitting between them. Germline values: CDR1 GTSNPN, CDR2 SVGIG (reference sequence). This chain's CDR3 is CAWSGGGGVQPQHF. The CDR3 bases are TGTGCCTGGAGTGGAGGAGGGGGGGTTCAGCCCCAGCATTTT.